Presented here are 16 T cell receptor beta chains from one specimen sequenced in a study of regulatory T cells in long-lasting Graves disease. Researchers made TCR beta libraries by using iRepertoire HTBI primers and running Arm-PCR on CDR3 regions. TCRdb independently ran MiXCR on the multiplex PCR reads; one entry per CDR3 protein. The table has about 310,000 distinct CDR3 sequences, more than 20% seen once; the top ten hold approximately 60%. Regarding time point: persistent/refractory GD, antithyroid drugs over 5 years with positive TRAb. The authors made the TCR library using RNA they extracted from PBMCs. The sequences come from peripheral blood mononuclear cells (PBMCs), collected when the disease was refractory, from a patient treated with antithyroid drugs. The source is a female donor with Graves disease.

This clonotype has only a few counts. This chain joins TRBV4-3 and TRBJ1-4; tentative D call: TRBD1 (6 bases). The CDR3 sequence is 14 residues long. Trimming cost V 1 base and J 5 bases, with 8 bases left between them. Germline values: CDR1 LGHNA, CDR2 YSLEER. The CDR3 spells CASSQGTANEKLFF. The CDR3 DNA is TGCGCCAGCAGCCAAGGGACAGCGAATGAAAAACTGTTTTTT.

The chain is built from TRBV20-1 and TRBJ1-2, with 7 nucleotides matching TRBD1. The CDR3 sequence is 14 residues long. The V segment lost 0 bases and the J segment 5 bases; nucleotides outside the gene matches: 6. CDR1 is DFQATT, CDR2 SNEGSKA, per germline (reference sequence). CDR3 protein: CSARDTGADYGYTF. The CDR3 nucleotides are TGCAGTGCTAGAGATACAGGGGCTGATTATGGCTACACCTTC.

The table lists this clonotype with many counts. The chain recombines TRBV27 with TRBJ1-4; a possible D gene is TRBD1 (5 bases). In germline, CDR1 is MNHEY, CDR2 SMNVEV (reference sequence). V lost 7 bases, J lost 3 bases, and 9 bases lay in between. The CDR3 loop spans 13 amino acids. CDR3 amino acids: CASTRQPNEKLFF. The DNA for the CDR3 is TGTGCCAGCACCCGACAGCCTAATGAAAAACTGTTTTTT.

The chain recombines TRBV5-6 with TRBJ1-5; D not resolved. V was trimmed by 0 bases and J by 7 bases, leaving 8 bases between them. Germline CDR1 SGHDT, CDR2 YYEEEE. The CDR3 covers 13 residues. The CDR3 loop is CASSLGQFQPQHF. CDR3 bases: TGTGCCAGCAGCTTGGGGCAATTCCAGCCCCAGCATTTT.

The rearrangement uses TRBV4-1 and TRBJ1-1; D gene ambiguous. Deletions cut 4 bases from V and 5 bases from J, with 17 bases between. The CDR3 loop spans 15 amino acids. Looked up from germline, CDR1 is MGHRA and CDR2 is YSYEKL. CDR3 nucleotide sequence: TGCGCCAGCAGCCTGGGTTTAGTCATCGAGACTGAAGCTTTCTTT. Protein: CASSLGLVIETEAFF.

This clonotype was seen ten or more times. The V and J genes are TRBV6-1 and TRBJ2-7; 11 bases match TRBD1. After removal of 6 bases from V and 3 bases from J, the junction contained 4 bases not matched to a gene. The CDR3 runs 14 residues. CDR1 and CDR2 (germline): MNHNS, SASEGT. CDR3 sequence (DNA): TGTGCCAGCAGCGGGGGGACAGGGGGCTACGAGCAGTACTTC. It yields the protein CASSGGTGGYEQYF.

This clonotype occurred a few times. The rearrangement joins TRBV7-2 to TRBJ1-1; D uncertain. V lost 1 base, J lost 1 base, and 13 bases lay in between. The germline gives CDR1 SGHTA, CDR2 FQGNSA. There are 16 residues in the CDR3. The CDR3 protein is CASSLEAFFENTEAFF. DNA of the CDR3: TGTGCCAGCAGCTTAGAAGCGTTCTTTGAGAACACTGAAGCTTTCTTT.

This clonotype occurred once. The chain uses TRBV10-3 and TRBJ1-5, with a tentative D call TRBD1 (5 bases). This CDR3 contains 18 residues. V dropped 11 bases and J dropped 0 bases, with 26 bases sitting between them. Germline CDR1 reads ENHRY; CDR2 reads SYGVKD. CDR3 coding DNA: TGTGCCCCGCCGACTGTTAAAAGCAGGGAATATAGCAATCAGCCCCAGCATTTT. Amino acids: CAPPTVKSREYSNQPQHF.

In regard to this clonotype: This may stem from a read error, because a much larger clone lies one nucleotide away. The chain has TRBV6-1 and TRBJ1-1; a possible D gene is TRBD1 (5 bases). This CDR3 contains 14 residues. The germline V gene encodes CDR1 MNHNS and CDR2 SASEGT. CDR3 bases: TGTGCCAGCAGTCAAACCGAGGGGCCCTCGAGAGCTCTCTTT. Its translation: CASSQTEGPSRALF.

This clonotype was seen many times. The gene calls are TRBV29-1 and TRBJ2-5; D remains ambiguous. With 3 bases removed from V and 3 bases from J, the gap between germline ends came to 11 bases. The length of the CDR3 is 13 residues. CDR1 and CDR2 from the germline V gene are SQVTM and ANQGSEA. The CDR3 sequence: CSVDLDFKETQYF. For the CDR3, the DNA is TGCAGCGTTGACCTCGACTTCAAAGAGACCCAGTACTTC.

The chain is built from TRBV11-1 and TRBJ1-1; 8 nucleotides align to TRBD1. CDR1 and CDR2 from the germline V gene are SGHAT and FQDESV (reference sequence). This CDR3 contains 15 residues. V lost 2 bases, J lost 1 base, and 3 bases stayed unmatched. This CDR3 reads CASSLSTGGNTEAFF. CDR3 sequence (DNA): TGTGCCAGCAGCTTAAGTACAGGGGGGAACACTGAAGCTTTCTTT.

This clonotype was counted a few times. The rearrangement links TRBV14 to TRBJ2-5, with D possibly called TRBD1 or TRBD2 (5 bases each). From germline, CDR1 is SGHDN and CDR2 FVKESK. Trimming pared 4 bases from V and 5 bases from J, leaving 26 bases between. The CDR3 is 18 amino acids. CDR3 sequence: CASSPSVLSGGSLETQYF. The CDR3, as DNA: TGTGCCAGCAGCCCTTCCGTCCTTTCTGGGGGATCTCTGGAGACCCAGTACTTC.

As for this clonotype: One end of the junction does not line up with germline, which may come from a read error. The rearrangement links TRBV6-7 to TRBJ1-2; no definite D call. TRBV6-7 is known as an ORF, though its function is uncertain. The CDR3 has 14 residues. The CDR3 region is CTSSSWETVDGYTF. CDR3 DNA sequence: TGTACCAGCAGTTCGTGGGAGACTGTGGATGGCTACACCTTC.

The rearrangement uses TRBV29-1 and TRBJ1-2; TRBD1 matches 9 bases. V lost 4 bases to trimming and J lost 8 bases; unmatched junction nucleotides: 11. The CDR3 runs 14 residues. Germline CDR1 and CDR2: SQVTM and ANQGSEA. Here the CDR3 DNA reads TGCAGCGTTGTAGGACAGGGGATGGTGGGGGGCTACACCTTC. Protein product: CSVVGQGMVGGYTF.

This clonotype was found a few times. Relative to the germline gene, one junction end is altered; a read error may explain this. The J gene is TRBJ2-7, the V gene TRBV5-4, with TRBD2 matching 7 bases. The CDR3 is made up of 13 amino acids. The germline V gene has CDR1 SGHNT and CDR2 YYREEE (reference sequence). This chain's CDR3 is CVSRTGLVGEQYF. The CDR3 DNA follows: TGTGTCAGCAGGACTGGACTAGTAGGCGAGCAGTACTTC.

The V gene is TRBV6-1, the J gene TRBJ1-6; the match to TRBD1 covers 7 bases. In germline, CDR1 is MNHNS, CDR2 SASEGT. There are 14 residues in the CDR3. V dropped 5 bases and J dropped 10; count of bases not matched to a gene: 8. CDR3 coding DNA: TGTGCCAGCAGTCAACAGGGGCGTATATCACCCCTCCACTTT. The encoded protein is CASSQQGRISPLHF.